The clone carrying this T cell receptor (beta chain) was found many times. Amplification from RNA transcripts yielded the TCR beta CDR3 regions. HTBI-primed first-round RT-PCR preceded second-round multiplex PCR. TCRdb independently ran MiXCR on the multiplex PCR reads; one entry per CDR3 protein. The table lists fewer than 600,000 distinct CDR3 sequences, approximately 15% of them singletons, with 9.8% in the top ten. This specimen belongs to a study of Graves' ophthalmopathy and Graves' hyperthyroidism. The germline V gene has CDR1 SGDLS and CDR2 YYNGEE. This CDR3 spans 13 amino acids. The junction had 0 bases not matched to a gene; V was cut back by 2 bases and J by 3 bases.

The sequenced sample consisted of blood. The receptor was isolated from a woman aged 25 to 45 with Graves' ophthalmopathy. This sequence joins TRBV9 and TRBJ2-5; TRBD2 matches at 8 bases. The CDR3 sequence: CASSVSGKETQYF. The CDR3 nucleotides read TGTGCCAGCAGCGTTAGCGGGAAAGAGACCCAGTACTTC.